The 24 T cell receptor beta chains below come from one sample, sequenced in a study of molecular identifiers for immune sequencing clone quantification. TCRdb analysed the PCR reads with MiXCR anew, one entry per CDR3 protein. The sample lists tens of thousands of distinct CDR3 sequences; roughly 18% were seen once. Material for sequencing was naive CD8+ T cells from blood, with Jurkat cell RNA spiked in. Subset of the sample: FACS-sorted CD8+CD4-CCR7+CD45RA+ naive T cells. All receptors come from a human donor in good health. Some libraries in this study had Jurkat cell RNA spiked in.

This clonotype was picked up a small number of times. One base away lies a much larger clone, so this may be a sequencing read error. The chain combines TRBV24-1 with TRBJ2-2; D is perhaps TRBD2 (6 bases). V was shortened by 5 bases and J by 4 bases, with 16 bases between the two germline ends. CDR3 length: 16 residues. From germline, CDR1 is KGHDR and CDR2 SFDVKD. As DNA, the CDR3 is TGTGCCACCAGTGGCGTGGAGGGCCCGAGCACCGGGGAGCTGTTTTTT. Amino acids: CATSGVEGPSTGELFF.

This clonotype showed up just a few times. The chain couples TRBV19 to TRBJ1-2; D is undetermined. CDR3 size: 13 residues. With 3 bases removed from V and 4 bases from J, the gap between germline ends came to 9 bases. Germline V gene data show CDR1 as LNHDA and CDR2 as SQIVND (reference sequence). Here the CDR3 reads CASSMGQPYGYTF. The CDR3 DNA sequence: TGTGCCAGTAGTATGGGCCAGCCCTATGGCTACACCTTC.

This clonotype was picked up many times. The chain is built from TRBV6-5 and TRBJ2-5, with D uncertain. The V and J ends lost 6 bases and 0 bases respectively, with 8 bases between them. The V gene's germline CDR1 is MNHEY and CDR2 SVGAGI. This CDR3 contains 13 residues. In nucleotides, the CDR3 is TGTGCCAGCAGGACACTAAACCAAGAGACCCAGTACTTC. It codes for CASRTLNQETQYF.

This chain links TRBV20-1 with TRBJ2-7, with 8 bases aligning to TRBD2. Germline CDR1 is DFQATT and CDR2 is SNEGSKA (reference sequence). CDR3 length equals 16 residues. J was trimmed by 0 bases and V by 0 bases; bases with no gene match: 7. CDR3 amino acids: CSARDSTSGNSYEQYF. The CDR3 nucleotides are TGCAGTGCTAGAGATAGCACTAGCGGAAACTCCTACGAGCAGTACTTC.

About this clonotype: Being one base from a much bigger clone, this may be a read error. The rearrangement uses TRBV2 and TRBJ2-3; D possibly corresponds to TRBD2 (6 bases). CDR3 length: 12 amino acids. Looked up from germline, CDR1 is SNHLY and CDR2 is FYNNEI. The CDR3 sequence: CTSMGLTDTQYF. The CDR3 DNA reads as TGTACCAGCATGGGACTCACAGATACGCAGTATTTT.

This clonotype came up many times. The V gene is TRBV13, the J gene TRBJ2-7, with D perhaps matching TRBD1 (6 bases). The CDR3 has 14 residues. Between the trimmed V and J ends, which lost 4 bases and 4 bases, there was a span of 14 bases. Germline V CDR1 and CDR2: PRHDT, FYEKMQ (reference sequence). CDR3 amino acids: CASSSEDRPYEQYF. In nucleotides, the CDR3 is TGTGCCAGCAGCTCCGAGGACAGACCGTACGAGCAGTACTTC.

This clonotype was observed at least ten times. The chain joins TRBV6-5 to TRBJ1-1; D unclear. Per the germline V gene, CDR1 is MNHEY and CDR2 is SVGAGI. The CDR3 is 14 amino acids. The ends were cut back, 0 bases at V and 7 bases at J, with 12 bases in the middle. CDR3 sequence: CASSYSGRDYEAFF. The CDR3 DNA follows: TGTGCCAGCAGTTACTCCGGGAGAGACTATGAAGCTTTCTTT.

In its sample, this clonotype was seen many times. The V and J genes are TRBV7-8 and TRBJ2-3, with 8 bases aligning to TRBD2. The germline V gene encodes CDR1 SGHVS and CDR2 FQNEAQ. This CDR3 is built from 16 residues. V dropped 3 bases and J dropped 5; count of bases not matched to a gene: 10. The CDR3 is CASSFGLAGFKDTQYF. CDR3 bases: TGTGCCAGCAGCTTTGGGCTAGCGGGTTTTAAAGATACGCAGTATTTT.

This clonotype was counted at least ten times. V usage is TRBV4-1 and J usage is TRBJ2-7; no clear D. CDR1 is MGHRA, CDR2 YSYEKL, per germline. Between the trimmed V and J ends, which lost 4 bases and 1 base, there was a span of 8 bases. The CDR3 spans 13 residues. The CDR3: CASSLDRSYEQYF. The CDR3, as DNA: TGCGCCAGCAGCCTGGACCGGTCCTACGAGCAGTACTTC.

As concerns this clonotype: This may come from a read error, since a much larger clone is one base off. The CDR3 reads CASTYLSSGNTTYF. Written as DNA, the CDR3 is TGTGCCAGCACCTACTTGAGCTCTGGAAACACCACATATTTT. The chain has TRBV9 and TRBJ1-3, with D hard to call. The CDR3 consists of 14 residues. CDR1 and CDR2 (germline): SGDLS, YYNGEE.

This clonotype has a count of ten or more. V usage is TRBV15 and J usage is TRBJ2-3, with 7 bases aligning to TRBD2. With 4 bases clipped from V and 10 bases from J, the junction kept 23 bases outside the gene matches. Germline lookup yields CDR1 LNHNV and CDR2 YYDKDF (reference sequence). The CDR3 is 18 amino acids. The CDR3 protein is CATSISDREVDPPPPQYF. The CDR3 DNA follows: TGTGCCACCAGCATATCAGATCGGGAGGTGGATCCCCCACCCCCGCAGTATTTT.

About this clonotype itself: With a much larger clone just one base away, this may be a read error. The chain uses TRBV4-1 and TRBJ2-1, with D perhaps being TRBD1 or TRBD2 (7 bases each). Trimming removed 11 bases at V and 15 bases at J, with 35 bases between. The CDR3 is 16 residues long. Germline V gene data show CDR1 as MGHRA and CDR2 as YSYEKL. The CDR3 nucleotides are TGCGCCGGCACCAACCAGGGGGGGGCGATCGGCAGGGTTACGTTCTTC. This sequence encodes CAGTNQGGAIGRVTFF.

This clonotype was recorded many times. V and J are TRBV20-1 and TRBJ1-4, with 10 bases aligning to TRBD1. V gave up 3 bases and J gave up 1 base; unmatched junction bases: 5. Germline values: CDR1 DFQATT, CDR2 SNEGSKA (reference sequence). The CDR3 extends over 16 amino acids. The CDR3 loop is CSASPGQGETNEKLFF. CDR3 bases: TGCAGTGCTAGCCCAGGACAGGGGGAAACTAATGAAAAACTGTTTTTT.

The rearrangement uses TRBV7-9 and TRBJ2-7, with D perhaps being TRBD1 or TRBD2 (5 bases each). The germline V gene has CDR1 SEHNR and CDR2 FQNEAQ (reference sequence). The CDR3 totals 15 residues. The germline V and J ends were trimmed by 1 base and 4 bases, with 14 bases remaining between them. DNA of the CDR3: TGTGCCAGCAGCTTAGTGGCTAGAGGGGTGTACGAGCAGTACTTC. Protein product: CASSLVARGVYEQYF.

This clonotype was detected many times. This chain connects TRBV7-6 to TRBJ2-2; 8 nucleotides match TRBD2. V was pared by 0 bases and J by 0 bases, with 9 bases of the junction left unmatched. This CDR3 contains 19 residues. CDR1 and CDR2 from the germline V gene are SGHVS and FNYEAQ. The CDR3 DNA reads as TGTGCCAGCAGCTTAGCACAAACCGGGACTAGTTCGAACACCGGGGAGCTGTTTTTT. Translated, it gives CASSLAQTGTSSNTGELFF.

Judged by abundance, this clonotype is medium-sized. This chain joins TRBV6-2 or TRBV6-3 and TRBJ2-4, with 7 bases aligning to TRBD1. Germline CDR1 is MNHEY and CDR2 is SVGEGT. Trimming removed 5 bases from V and 3 bases from J; junction bases left unmatched: 4. The CDR3 is 14 residues long. CDR3 amino acids: CASSPTGVKNIQYF. The CDR3 DNA sequence: TGTGCCAGCAGTCCAACAGGGGTCAAAAACATTCAGTACTTC.

The sample holds many counts of this clonotype. The V and J genes are TRBV20-1 and TRBJ2-7, with D possibly called TRBD1 or TRBD2 (5 bases each). Germline CDR1 and CDR2: DFQATT and SNEGSKA (reference sequence). CDR3 length: 14 amino acids. V was shortened by 6 bases and J by 3 bases, with 18 bases between the two germline ends. CDR3 loop: CSAVPWGTYYEQYF. CDR3 bases: TGCAGTGCGGTTCCTTGGGGGACGTACTACGAGCAGTACTTC.

In this sample, this clonotype turned up many times. The J gene is TRBJ2-1, the V gene TRBV5-4, with 11 positions matching TRBD2. The CDR3 contains 14 residues. V shed 2 bases, J shed 6 bases, and the junction held 1 base outside the gene matches. In germline, CDR1 is SGHNT, CDR2 YYREEE (reference sequence). DNA for the CDR3: TGTGCCAGCAGCTTTACTAGCGGGAGCAATGAGCAGTTCTTC. Its translation is CASSFTSGSNEQFF. The variable domain in full, completed from reference TRBV5-4 and TRBJ2-1, reads ETGVTQSPTHLIKTRGQQVTLRCSSQSGHNTVSWYQQALGQGPQFIFQYYREEENGRGNFPPRFSGLQFPNYSSELNVNALELDDSALYLCASSFTSGSNEQFFGPGTRLTVL.

V gene TRBV25-1 combines with J gene TRBJ2-7, with 10 bases lining up with TRBD2. CDR1 and CDR2 from the germline V gene are MGHDK and SYGVNS. The CDR3 has 14 residues. J lost 3 bases, V lost 8 bases, and 7 bases had no gene match. This CDR3 reads CASEITSGNYEQYF. The CDR3, as DNA: TGTGCCAGCGAAATTACTAGCGGGAACTACGAGCAGTACTTC.

Note on this clonotype: A read error is possible here, since a much larger clone lies one base away. The final CDR3 position lacks the conserved phenylalanine or tryptophan, pointing to a likely read error. This sequence joins TRBV5-1 and TRBJ2-3, with D perhaps matching TRBD1 or TRBD2 (5 bases each). This CDR3 has 16 residues. Trimming removed 2 bases from V and 2 bases from J, with 15 bases in between. The V gene's germline CDR1 is SGHRS and CDR2 YFSETQ. The CDR3 spells CASSLLDPGYTDTQYS. The CDR3 region has the DNA TGCGCCAGCAGCTTACTAGACCCAGGGTACACAGATACGCAGTATTCT.

A word on this clonotype: Just one base apart from a much larger clone, this may be a read error. The CDR3 loop reads CATSRGRQGNNQPQYF. CDR3 in DNA: TGTGCCACCAGCAGAGGTCGACAGGGAAACAATCAGCCCCAGTATTTT. The rearrangement links TRBV15 to TRBJ1-5; 7 bases agree with TRBD1. TRBJ2-3 matches the DNA end more closely, so the J call is doubtful. The germline V gene has CDR1 LNHNV and CDR2 YYDKDF (reference sequence). The CDR3 runs 16 residues.

This clonotype was recorded a few times. This chain links TRBV6-2 or TRBV6-3 with TRBJ2-7, with TRBD2 matching 9 bases. V lost 7 bases and J lost 2; bases outside the gene matches: 6. Germline loops: CDR1 MNHEY, CDR2 SVGEGT. This CDR3 region has 14 residues. In DNA, the CDR3 is TGTGCCAGCACCCTAGGACTAGCGCCCTACGAGCAGTACTTC. It yields the protein CASTLGLAPYEQYF.

The chain joins TRBV14 to TRBJ2-7; tentative D call: TRBD1 (6 bases). The germline V gene has CDR1 SGHDN and CDR2 FVKESK. The V end lost 2 bases, the J end lost 5 bases, and 16 bases lay between the germline ends. This CDR3 has 15 residues. The CDR3 DNA reads TGTGCCAGCAGCCAAATCTCAGGGGAATCAGACGAGCAGTACTTC. Translating gives CASSQISGESDEQYF.

This clonotype has just a few counts. The chain couples TRBV13 to TRBJ1-4, with TRBD1 identical over 9 bases. Germline CDR1 PRHDT, CDR2 FYEKMQ (reference sequence). Unmatched junction bases numbered 13, after V lost 4 bases and J lost 10 bases. This CDR3 contains 16 residues. CDR3 sequence (DNA): TGTGCCAGCAGCTCCCAACAGGGGGCCTTTGAGGTAAAACTGTTTTTT. This codes for CASSSQQGAFEVKLFF.